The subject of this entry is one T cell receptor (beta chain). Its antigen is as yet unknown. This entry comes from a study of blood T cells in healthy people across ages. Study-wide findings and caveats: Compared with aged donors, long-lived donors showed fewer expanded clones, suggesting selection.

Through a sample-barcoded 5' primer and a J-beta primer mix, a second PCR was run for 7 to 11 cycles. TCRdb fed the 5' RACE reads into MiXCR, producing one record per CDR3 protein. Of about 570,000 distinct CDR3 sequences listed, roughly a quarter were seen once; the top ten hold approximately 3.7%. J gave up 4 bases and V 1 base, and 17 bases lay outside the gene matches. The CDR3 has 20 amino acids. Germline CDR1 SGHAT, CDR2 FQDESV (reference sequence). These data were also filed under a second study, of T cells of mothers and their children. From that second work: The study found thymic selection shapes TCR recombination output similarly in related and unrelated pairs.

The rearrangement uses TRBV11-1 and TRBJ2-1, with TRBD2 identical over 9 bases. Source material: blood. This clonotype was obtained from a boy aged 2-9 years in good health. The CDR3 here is CASSLVGRASGIRRYNEQFF. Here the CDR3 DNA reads TGTGCCAGCAGCTTAGTCGGGCGGGCTAGCGGGATCAGGAGATACAATGAGCAGTTCTTC.